This TCR beta chain was observed in a study of blood T cell repertoires in COVID-19. The wider study: The United States, Italy and Spain provided the acute and convalescent COVID-19 samples. Sample material is recorded as cDNA or gDNA derived from T cells, B-cell-depleted T cells, or PBMCs.

This clone has just one count. Per the study methods: Estimated nucleated cell counts came from reference gene primer amplification. Sequenced by immunoSEQ multiplex PCR; TCRdb stores in-frame clones only, minus some. Clone size and V and J calls were adopted from that table, with D and trimming inferred from the DNA. This table holds some 68,000 clones, 91% found once. Germline lookup yields CDR1 LNHNV and CDR2 YYDKDF (reference sequence). The CDR3 spans 15 residues. Trimming at V came to 3 bases and at J to 2 bases, leaving 7 bases not matched to a gene. Seattle cases were enrolled at active infection and followed longitudinally.

The sample comprised peripheral blood. The chain couples TRBV15 to TRBJ2-7; 7 nucleotides line up with TRBD2. The receptor's source is a man in his forties with COVID-19, enrolled during active disease. The CDR3 coding sequence is TGTGCCACCAGCAGGGGTAGCGGGTCCGCCTACGAGCAGTACTTC. Its protein is CATSRGSGSAYEQYF.